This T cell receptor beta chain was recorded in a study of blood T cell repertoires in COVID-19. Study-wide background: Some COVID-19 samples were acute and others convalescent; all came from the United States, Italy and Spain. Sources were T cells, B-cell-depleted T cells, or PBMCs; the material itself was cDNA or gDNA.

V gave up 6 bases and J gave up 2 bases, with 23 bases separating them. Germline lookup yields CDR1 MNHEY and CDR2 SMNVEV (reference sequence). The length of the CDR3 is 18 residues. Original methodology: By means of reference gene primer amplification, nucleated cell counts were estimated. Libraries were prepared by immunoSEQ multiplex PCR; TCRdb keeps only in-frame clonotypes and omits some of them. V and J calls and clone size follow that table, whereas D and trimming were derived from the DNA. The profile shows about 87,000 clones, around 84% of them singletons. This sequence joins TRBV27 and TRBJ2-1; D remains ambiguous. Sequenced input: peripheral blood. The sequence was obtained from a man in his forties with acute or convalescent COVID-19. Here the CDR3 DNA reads TGTGCCAGCAGCTTAAGCTCGTCAGAGCGCTATACCTACAATGAGCAGTTCTTC. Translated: CASSLSSSERYTYNEQFF.